A selection of T cell receptor beta chains follows, all from one sample in a study of cytomegalovirus exposure and HLA in healthy donors. Only in-frame clones appear in the TCRdb table, and some are missing; sequencing was by immunoSEQ multiplex PCR. There are around 190,000 clones in the sample; approximately 78% occur only once, and about 1.2% lies in the top ten. The sequenced sample was PBMCs. These receptors were collected from a woman aged 25 to 39 in good health and CMV-seronegative. Both conserved end residues are part of each CDR3.

v_gene	j_gene	CDR3aa
TRBV6-1	TRBJ1-1	CASSLQGMNTEAFF
TRBV18	TRBJ1-1	CASSPSGVSGTEAFF
TRBV18	TRBJ2-7	CASSLYRTLYEQYF
TRBV9	TRBJ2-7	CASSPDISYEQYF
TRBV27	TRBJ1-5	CASSVTGYNQPQHF
TRBV2	TRBJ1-2	CASSRQGLRDGYTF
TRBV5-1	TRBJ2-2	CASSIWTGTGELFF
TRBV7-6	TRBJ2-3	CASSPGLAGGRGTDTQYF
TRBV7-8	TRBJ2-7	CASSFGTAYYEQYF
TRBV1	TRBJ2-7	CTSSQAPLAGGEGREQYF
TRBV19	TRBJ2-5	CASSIGQNNQETQYF
TRBV7-3	TRBJ1-2	CASSLTGVRLDGYTF
TRBV10-1	TRBJ2-5	CASSKGLAGVETQYF
TRBV5-1	TRBJ2-2	CASSPGQGITGELFF
TRBV5-1	TRBJ2-1	CASSLLADYSRYNEQFF
TRBV6-5	TRBJ2-7	CASSYWVTGPYEQYF
TRBV2	TRBJ2-5	CASSLQETQYF
TRBV12-5	TRBJ1-2	CASGLGQGSGYTF
TRBV30	TRBJ2-3	CAWSVGRGTDTQYF
TRBV30	TRBJ2-7	CAWGISGTRGEQYF
TRBV29-1	TRBJ1-2	CSTGTGGYGYTF
TRBV7-9	TRBJ2-3	CASTRGSLRDRHTDTQYF
TRBV6-1	TRBJ1-4	CASSPTGLGEKLFF
TRBV6-1	TRBJ1-2	CASSEALEIDGYTF
TRBV5-4	TRBJ2-7	CASTSLAGGSYEQYF
TRBV14	TRBJ2-7	CASSFGQLAYEQYF
TRBV10-3	TRBJ1-4	CAISPRGREVGNEKLFF
TRBV29-1	TRBJ2-3	CSANKQLALASRDTQYF
TRBV7-6	TRBJ2-3	CASKIADGTDTQYF